This is a list of T cell receptor beta chains from one sample in a study of early T cells in non-severe SARS-CoV-2 infection. TCRdb redid the calling of the 5' RACE reads with MiXCR, one entry per CDR3 protein. The sample carries some 57,000 distinct CDR3 sequences, roughly an eighth recorded once. Material for sequencing was whole blood. The receptors originated from an adult who was a healthcare worker with PCR-confirmed SARS-CoV-2 infection or an uninfected control (not recorded which). The CDR3 runs from the conserved cysteine through the conserved F or W. A D gene is named only where the DNA matches it firmly. Clone size, where shown, is once, few, many, or a class for clones that have expanded.

TRBV4-3	NA	TRBJ1-3	NA	CASSQDGSRENTIYF	TGCGCCAGCAGCCAAGATGGCTCGAGGGAAAACACCATATATTTT
TRBV12-3/TRBV12-4	NA	TRBJ1-4	NA	CASSPFPTNEKLFF	TGTGCCAGCAGCCCCTTTCCAACTAATGAAAAACTGTTTTTT
TRBV2	many	TRBJ2-2	TRBD1	CASRGTGANGELFF	TGTGCCAGCAGGGGGACAGGGGCTAACGGGGAGCTGTTTTTT
TRBV3-1	NA	TRBJ1-5	NA	CASSQTQNQPQHF	TGTGCCAGCAGCCAAACGCAGAATCAGCCCCAGCATTTT
TRBV7-3	few	TRBJ2-3	NA	CASSPNMGGDTQYF	TGTGCCAGCAGCCCCAACATGGGGGGTGATACGCAGTATTTT
TRBV7-9	few	TRBJ1-5	TRBD1	CASSLDRNQPQHF	TGTGCCAGCAGCTTGGACAGGAATCAGCCCCAGCATTTT
TRBV30	few	TRBJ2-7	NA	CAWSASGQDEQYF	TGTGCCTGGAGTGCAAGTGGGCAGGACGAGCAGTACTTC
TRBV6-5	NA	TRBJ2-2	NA	CASMRGHGELFF	TGTGCCAGCATGAGGGGCCACGGGGAGCTGTTTTTT
TRBV15	many	TRBJ1-6	TRBD1	CATSRQGYNSPLHF	TGTGCCACCAGTAGACAGGGCTATAATTCACCCCTCCACTTT
TRBV16	few	TRBJ1-1	NA	CASSHLAPAAFF	TGTGCCAGCAGCCATCTGGCTCCCGCGGCTTTCTTT